Presented here are 26 T cell receptor beta chains from one specimen sequenced in a study of T cell changes during pregnancy in multiple sclerosis. Sequenced by immunoSEQ multiplex PCR; TCRdb stores in-frame clones only, minus some. The sample yields just under 65,000 clones, approximately 93% seen once. Sequenced material: CD8+ T cells from peripheral blood mononuclear cells, taken in the second trimester of pregnancy. The receptors come from a female donor with multiple sclerosis, enrolled in a pregnancy study.

V is TRBV2 and J is TRBJ2-7; the match to TRBD1 covers 8 bases. Germline V gene data show CDR1 as SNHLY and CDR2 as FYNNEI. The V gene end was trimmed by 10 bases and the J gene end by 4 bases; junction bases not matched to a gene: 6. CDR3 length equals 12 residues. CDR3 nucleotide sequence: TGTGCCACCCGGACAGGGCGGTACGAGCAGTACTTC. Its protein is CATRTGRYEQYF. The whole variable domain, remainder taken from reference TRBV2 and TRBJ2-7, is EPEVTQTPSHQVTQMGQEVILRCVPISNHLYFYWYRQILGQKVEFLVSFYNNEISEKSEIFDDQFSVERPDGSNFTLKIRSTKLEDSAMYFCATRTGRYEQYFGPGTRLTVT.

The chain links TRBV4-1 to TRBJ1-4; 7 nucleotides agree with TRBD1. V dropped 4 bases and J dropped 4; count of bases not matched to a gene: 3. CDR3 length: 14 residues. CDR1 and CDR2 (germline): MGHRA, YSYEKL. The CDR3 bases are TGCGCCAGCAGCCCCCGGGACAGTAATGAAAAACTGTTTTTT. Protein sequence: CASSPRDSNEKLFF.

The chain employs TRBV27 and TRBJ2-7; TRBD1 aligns across 10 bases. The V and J ends lost 8 bases and 2 bases, in that order; junction bases with no gene match: 9. The CDR3 runs to 15 residues. The germline V gene encodes CDR1 MNHEY and CDR2 SMNVEV (reference sequence). The chain's CDR3 is CASRISGQGTYEQYF. In DNA, the CDR3 is TGTGCCAGCCGAATTTCGGGACAGGGGACCTACGAGCAGTACTTC.

CDR3 residues: CASSQGVAYSSYNEQFF. CDR3 sequence (DNA): TGTGCCAGCAGCCAAGGGGTAGCTTATAGCTCCTACAATGAGCAGTTCTTC. The chain links TRBV4-2 to TRBJ2-1; D gene unclear. The V end lost 1 base, the J end lost 0 bases, and 13 bases lay between the germline ends. The length of the CDR3 is 17 residues. Germline values: CDR1 LGHNA, CDR2 YNFKEQ.

The chain recombines TRBV27 with TRBJ2-7, with 8 nucleotides matching TRBD2. V was pared by 5 bases and J by 5 bases, with 14 bases of the junction left unmatched. The CDR3 length is 16 residues. CDR1 and CDR2 from the germline V gene are MNHEY and SMNVEV (reference sequence). CDR3 loop: CASSLSGSKGLDEQYF. DNA of the CDR3: TGTGCCAGCAGTCTAAGCGGGAGTAAGGGTTTAGACGAGCAGTACTTC.

The chain links TRBV6-5 to TRBJ2-2; D remains unclear. The germline V and J ends were trimmed by 0 bases and 1 base, with 9 bases remaining between them. This CDR3 is built from 16 residues. From germline, CDR1 is MNHEY and CDR2 SVGAGI. The CDR3 loop reads CASSYSGALNTGELFF. The CDR3 DNA is TGTGCCAGCAGTTACTCAGGAGCCCTGAACACCGGGGAGCTGTTTTTT.

In DNA form, the CDR3 reads TGTGCCAGCTCACCTCCTTTCGGGGTGAACGACACTGAAGCTTTCTTT. This sequence encodes CASSPPFGVNDTEAFF. This sequence joins TRBV18 and TRBJ1-1; unclear D gene. This CDR3 spans 16 amino acids. Germline lookup yields CDR1 KGHSH and CDR2 LQKENI. V was pared by 3 bases and J by 3 bases, with 17 bases between.

V usage is TRBV5-1 and J usage is TRBJ2-1; TRBD2 aligns across 10 bases. The J segment lost 6 bases and the V segment lost 0 bases, leaving 3 bases of the junction unmatched. The CDR3 runs 15 residues. Germline V gene data show CDR1 as SGHRS and CDR2 as YFSETQ. CDR3 DNA: TGCGCCAGCAGCTTGGAGCGGGAGGGCATCAATGAGCAGTTCTTC. The encoded protein is CASSLEREGINEQFF.

CDR3 loop: CASSLKPGVEQYF. The CDR3, as DNA: TGTGCCAGCAGCTTAAAGCCGGGGGTCGAGCAGTACTTC. The rearrangement joins TRBV11-2 to TRBJ2-7; TRBD2 is a possible D gene (6 bases). The CDR3 covers 13 residues. V lost 2 bases and J lost 6, with 11 bases in between. From germline, CDR1 is SGHAT and CDR2 FQNNGV.

The chain recombines TRBV28 with TRBJ2-7; 9 bases agree with TRBD1. This CDR3 is 13 amino acids long. The germline V gene has CDR1 MDHEN and CDR2 SYDVKM. Trimming at V came to 4 bases and at J to 4 bases, leaving 2 bases not matched to a gene. CDR3 coding DNA: TGTGCCAGCAGTTCTGGACAGGGGTACGAGCAGTACTTC. Residues: CASSSGQGYEQYF.

The chain links TRBV7-6 to TRBJ2-3, with 11 positions matching TRBD2. The CDR3 has 16 residues. Germline lookup yields CDR1 SGHVS and CDR2 FNYEAQ. Trimming removed 5 bases from V and 2 bases from J; junction bases left unmatched: 6. The CDR3 loop reads CASSLGLAENTDTQYF. DNA for the CDR3: TGTGCCAGCAGCCTGGGACTAGCGGAGAACACAGATACGCAGTATTTT.

This clone was recorded once. CDR3 DNA: TGTGCCAGTCTCGGGGTTTACAATGAGCAGTTCTTC. As protein: CASLGVYNEQFF. This chain uses TRBV19 with TRBJ2-1; perhaps TRBD2 as D (5 bases). This CDR3 region has 12 residues. The V end was cut by 8 bases, the J end by 4 bases, with 9 bases between. CDR1 LNHDA and CDR2 SQIVND come from the germline V gene (reference sequence). The full variable domain, completed using reference TRBV19 and TRBJ2-1, is DGGITQSPKYLFRKEGQNVTLSCEQNLNHDAMYWYRQDPGQGLRLIYYSQIVNDFQKGDIAEGYSVSREKKESFPLTVTSAQKNPTAFYLCASLGVYNEQFFGPGTRLTVL.

This chain uses TRBV28 with TRBJ2-5; D might be TRBD1 (6 bases). CDR1 is MDHEN, CDR2 SYDVKM, per germline. CDR3 length equals 14 residues. V dropped 6 bases and J dropped 2 bases, with 13 bases sitting between them. CDR3 loop: CASSQQGSQETQYF. As DNA, the CDR3 is TGTGCCAGCAGCCAACAGGGTTCTCAAGAGACCCAGTACTTC.

The chain employs TRBV5-4 and TRBJ2-3; TRBD1 matches 7 bases. The germline CDR1 and CDR2 sequences are SGHNT and YYREEE (reference sequence). The CDR3 sequence is 16 residues long. The V gene end was trimmed by 3 bases and the J gene end by 2 bases; junction bases not matched to a gene: 9. CDR3 amino acids: CASSWGTQGFTDTQYF. The CDR3 bases are TGTGCCAGCAGCTGGGGGACACAGGGGTTCACAGATACGCAGTATTTT.

The chain links TRBV5-1 to TRBJ2-2; 10 nucleotides line up with TRBD1. There are 14 residues in the CDR3. CDR1 and CDR2 (germline): SGHRS, YFSETQ. V lost 3 bases, J lost 5 bases, and 1 base stayed unmatched. The CDR3: CASSSDRGTGELFF. The CDR3 nucleotides are TGCGCCAGCAGCTCGGACAGGGGGACCGGGGAGCTGTTTTTT.

The chain has TRBV13 and TRBJ2-2; D call uncertain. V was shortened by 5 bases and J by 3 bases, with 10 bases between the two germline ends. In germline, CDR1 is PRHDT, CDR2 FYEKMQ (reference sequence). There are 14 residues in the CDR3. Written as DNA, the CDR3 is TGTGCCAGCAGCGCCCGGGTTTACACCGGGGAGCTGTTTTTT. Protein: CASSARVYTGELFF.

The chain has TRBV7-3 and TRBJ1-1, with no clear D. V was shortened by 2 bases and J by 3 bases, with 16 bases between the two germline ends. The CDR3 has 16 residues. In germline, CDR1 is SGHTA, CDR2 FQGTGA. The CDR3 reads CASSLLSAREDTEAFF. Written as DNA, the CDR3 is TGTGCCAGCAGCTTACTCAGCGCTCGGGAAGACACTGAAGCTTTCTTT.

This chain uses TRBV9 with TRBJ2-5; D ambiguous. CDR1 is SGDLS, CDR2 YYNGEE, per germline. V lost 0 bases and J 1 base, leaving 10 bases between the germline ends. The CDR3 runs to 15 residues. CDR3 residues: CASSVVGLPQETQYF. The CDR3 DNA sequence: TGTGCCAGCAGCGTAGTTGGGCTACCCCAAGAGACCCAGTACTTC. The entire variable domain, with the rest obtained from reference TRBV9 and TRBJ2-5, is as follows: DSGVTQTPKHLITATGQRVTLRCSPRSGDLSVYWYQQSLDQGLQFLIQYYNGEERAKGNILERFSAQQFPDLHSELNLSSLELGDSALYFCASSVVGLPQETQYFGPGTRLLVL.

The chain couples TRBV7-9 to TRBJ1-5; the D gene is possibly TRBD1 (5 bases). Germline CDR1 is SEHNR and CDR2 is FQNEAQ (reference sequence). This CDR3 region has 14 residues. Deletions cut 3 bases from V and 7 bases from J, with 13 bases between. This chain's CDR3 is CASSLSGGEQPQHF. CDR3 in DNA: TGTGCCAGCAGCTTGAGCGGAGGGGAGCAGCCCCAGCATTTT.

The V gene is TRBV2, the J gene TRBJ2-1; 10 bases match TRBD2. This CDR3 is 14 amino acids long. Germline loops: CDR1 SNHLY, CDR2 FYNNEI. Trimming removed 6 bases from V and 6 bases from J; junction bases left unmatched: 5. CDR3 DNA: TGTGCCAGCAGCACACCTAGCGGGAGCAATGAGCAGTTCTTC. This gives the protein CASSTPSGSNEQFF.

This chain links TRBV5-1 with TRBJ2-1, with a tentative D call TRBD1 (5 bases). The CDR3 is made up of 15 amino acids. Germline-derived CDR1 and CDR2 are SGHRS and YFSETQ. Trimming shortened V by 4 bases and J by 0 bases, and 11 bases separated the two germline ends. The CDR3 sequence is CASSGRDSSYNEQFF. CDR3 bases: TGCGCCAGCAGCGGCAGGGATAGCTCCTACAATGAGCAGTTCTTC.

The chain joins TRBV5-1 to TRBJ2-3, with TRBD2 identical over 10 bases. The CDR3 is 15 residues long. Germline values: CDR1 SGHRS, CDR2 YFSETQ. V lost 3 bases to trimming and J lost 6 bases; unmatched junction nucleotides: 7. Here the CDR3 reads CASSWLAGDLDTQYF. DNA for the CDR3: TGCGCCAGCAGCTGGCTAGCGGGAGATCTGGATACGCAGTATTTT. The full variable domain, completed using reference TRBV5-1 and TRBJ2-3, is KAGVTQTPRYLIKTRGQQVTLSCSPISGHRSVSWYQQTPGQGLQFLFEYFSETQRNKGNFPGRFSGRQFSNSRSEMNVSTLELGDSALYLCASSWLAGDLDTQYFGPGTRLTVL.

This clone was observed a single time. The rearrangement links TRBV19 to TRBJ2-7; the match to TRBD1 covers 7 bases. The CDR3 has 14 amino acids. Germline CDR1 and CDR2: LNHDA and SQIVND (reference sequence). V gave up 5 bases and J gave up 4 bases; unmatched junction bases: 8. Here the CDR3 reads CASSPSTGIYEQYF. CDR3 bases: TGTGCCAGTAGTCCTTCGACAGGGATATACGAGCAGTACTTC.

The CDR3 DNA sequence: TGTGCCAGCAGTGCCGGGACAGGTCGAGAGGGCTACACCTTC. Protein product: CASSAGTGREGYTF. The V call is TRBV25-1, the J call TRBJ1-2; the match to TRBD1 covers 8 bases. Per germline, CDR1 MGHDK and CDR2 SYGVNS. With V trimmed by 4 bases and J by 8 bases, 9 bases remained unmatched. The CDR3 runs 14 residues.

The chain links TRBV4-3 to TRBJ2-3; 8 positions agree with TRBD2. Germline values: CDR1 LGHNA, CDR2 YSLEER. J lost 3 bases, V lost 4 bases, and 9 bases had no gene match. This CDR3 region has 16 residues. The CDR3 DNA follows: TGCGCCAGCAGCCTATGGGTCGCGGGAGGAACAGATACGCAGTATTTT. This sequence encodes CASSLWVAGGTDTQYF.

This clone appeared a single time. V usage is TRBV7-9 and J usage is TRBJ1-2, with D possibly TRBD1 on 5 matching bases. Looked up from germline, CDR1 is SEHNR and CDR2 is FQNEAQ (reference sequence). Between the trimmed V and J ends, which lost 5 bases and 2 bases, there was a span of 12 bases. The CDR3 contains 14 residues. The CDR3 coding sequence is TGTGCCAGCAGCGGGGATGCAGGGAACTATGGCTACACCTTC. Translated: CASSGDAGNYGYTF.